A selection of T cell receptor beta chains follows, all from one sample in a study of siplizumab effects on memory and regulatory T cells. The protocol was immunoSEQ multiplex PCR, while the TCRdb copy is restricted to in-frame clones and leaves out a portion. The table shows 70,000 or so clones, with about 89% occurring only once. Sample: CD8+ T cells sorted from blood. These receptors originate from a human donor in good health. The CDR3 runs from the conserved cysteine through the conserved F or W. Fields, in order: J gene, clone size, V gene, D gene, CDR3 DNA, CDR3 protein. The D gene is left open where the match is weak. For some rows the clone size is stated as once, few or many, or as a class when expanded; others skip it.

j_gene: TRBJ2-1
abundance: -
v_gene: TRBV7-9
d_gene: -
CDR3nt: TGTGCCAGCAGCTTAGTAGAGGTGATCCCCTCGAATGAGCAGTTCTTC
CDR3aa: CASSLVEVIPSNEQFF

j_gene: TRBJ2-5
abundance: -
v_gene: TRBV7-9
d_gene: -
CDR3nt: TGTGCCAGCAGCTTAGGCCTCCAGGGTTCCCAAGAGACCCAGTACTTC
CDR3aa: CASSLGLQGSQETQYF

j_gene: TRBJ2-5
abundance: -
v_gene: TRBV7-9
d_gene: -
CDR3nt: TGTGCCAGCAGTCGACTAGAGGCTGGTGCAGAGACCCAGTACTTC
CDR3aa: CASSRLEAGAETQYF

j_gene: TRBJ2-1
abundance: -
v_gene: TRBV7-2
d_gene: TRBD2
CDR3nt: TGTGCCAGCAGCTTATGGCTAGCGGGAGGGGATGAGCAGTTCTTC
CDR3aa: CASSLWLAGGDEQFF

j_gene: TRBJ2-5
abundance: -
v_gene: TRBV4-2
d_gene: TRBD2
CDR3nt: TGTGCCAGCAGCCTGAGCGCGGCTAGCGGGGGGGACCAAGAGACCCAGTACTTC
CDR3aa: CASSLSAASGGDQETQYF

j_gene: TRBJ2-7
abundance: -
v_gene: TRBV27
d_gene: -
CDR3nt: TGTGCCAGCAGTTTAAGGGGAAGGAAAGACTACGAGCAGTACTTC
CDR3aa: CASSLRGRKDYEQYF

j_gene: TRBJ2-1
abundance: -
v_gene: TRBV11-2
d_gene: -
CDR3nt: TGTGCCAGCACCGACCGAGGGCGGAACTCCTACAATGAGCAGTTCTTC
CDR3aa: CASTDRGRNSYNEQFF

j_gene: TRBJ2-2
abundance: -
v_gene: TRBV7-3
d_gene: TRBD2
CDR3nt: TGTGCCAGCAGCTTCCACCCGGGGGGGGTACCCGGGGAGCTGTTTTTT
CDR3aa: CASSFHPGGVPGELFF

j_gene: TRBJ2-7
abundance: once
v_gene: TRBV5-1
d_gene: -
CDR3nt: TGCGCCAGCAGCTTAGAACCCCTTAAATACGAGCAGTACTTC
CDR3aa: CASSLEPLKYEQYF

j_gene: TRBJ2-5
abundance: -
v_gene: TRBV7-9
d_gene: -
CDR3nt: TGTGCCAGCAGCTTAGCGCGAGTTTATTCGGGACCACAAGAGACCCAGTACTTC
CDR3aa: CASSLARVYSGPQETQYF

j_gene: TRBJ1-1
abundance: -
v_gene: TRBV6-1
d_gene: -
CDR3nt: TGTGCCAGCAGCCCGGGACTAATGAACACTGAAGCTTTCTTT
CDR3aa: CASSPGLMNTEAFF

j_gene: TRBJ2-1
abundance: -
v_gene: TRBV11-1
d_gene: -
CDR3nt: TGTGCCAGCAGCTTATGGAAGGCAGAAACTTCCTACAATGAGCAGTTCTTC
CDR3aa: CASSLWKAETSYNEQFF

j_gene: TRBJ2-5
abundance: -
v_gene: TRBV5-1
d_gene: -
CDR3nt: TGCGCCAGCAGCCCGGCACAAGAGACCCAGTACTTC
CDR3aa: CASSPAQETQYF

j_gene: TRBJ2-3
abundance: -
v_gene: TRBV29-1
d_gene: -
CDR3nt: TGCAGCGTTGAACAATCGAGGGGTCGGGCAGATACGCAGTATTTT
CDR3aa: CSVEQSRGRADTQYF

j_gene: TRBJ2-7
abundance: once
v_gene: TRBV7-9
d_gene: TRBD2
CDR3nt: TGTGCCAGCAGCGATACTAGCGGGAGATCCCACGAGCAGTACTTC
CDR3aa: CASSDTSGRSHEQYF

j_gene: TRBJ2-3
abundance: -
v_gene: TRBV7-2
d_gene: TRBD1
CDR3nt: TGTGCCAGCAGCCGCTGGGACAGATCTAGCACAGATACGCAGTATTTT
CDR3aa: CASSRWDRSSTDTQYF

j_gene: TRBJ1-5
abundance: -
v_gene: TRBV4-1
d_gene: -
CDR3nt: TGCGCCAGCAGCCAAGAAGAGCTCGGGGTCGGCAATCAGCCCCAGCATTTT
CDR3aa: CASSQEELGVGNQPQHF

j_gene: TRBJ2-2
abundance: -
v_gene: TRBV5-1
d_gene: -
CDR3nt: TGCGCCAGCAGCTTGGATTCCGGGGGGCGTACCGGGGAGCTGTTTTTT
CDR3aa: CASSLDSGGRTGELFF

j_gene: TRBJ1-1
abundance: -
v_gene: TRBV7-9
d_gene: -
CDR3nt: TGTGCCAGCAGCTTTCTCTTGGGTGAAGCTTTCTTT
CDR3aa: CASSFLLGEAFF

j_gene: TRBJ2-1
abundance: -
v_gene: TRBV27
d_gene: -
CDR3nt: TGTGCCAGCAGTTTAAGCTCCTACAATGAGCAGTTCTTC
CDR3aa: CASSLSSYNEQFF

j_gene: TRBJ2-1
abundance: -
v_gene: TRBV4-2
d_gene: -
CDR3nt: TGTGCCAGCAGCCAGGGCAGGGCTTATGAGCAGTTCTTC
CDR3aa: CASSQGRAYEQFF

j_gene: TRBJ1-1
abundance: -
v_gene: TRBV6-5
d_gene: -
CDR3nt: TGTGCCAGCAGTTACTGGGCCGGGAACACTGAAGCTTTCTTT
CDR3aa: CASSYWAGNTEAFF

j_gene: TRBJ2-2
abundance: -
v_gene: TRBV27
d_gene: TRBD1
CDR3nt: TGTGCCAGCAGTTCCCGACAGGGGAACACCGGGGAGCTGTTTTTT
CDR3aa: CASSSRQGNTGELFF

j_gene: TRBJ1-6
abundance: -
v_gene: TRBV6-9
d_gene: -
CDR3nt: TGTGCCAGCAACCCCGGGACGTCTAATTCACCCCTCCACTTT
CDR3aa: CASNPGTSNSPLHF

j_gene: TRBJ2-7
abundance: once
v_gene: TRBV27
d_gene: -
CDR3nt: TGTGCCAGCAGTTTAGGGGCCCCGGGGTTCGAGCAGTACTTC
CDR3aa: CASSLGAPGFEQYF

j_gene: TRBJ1-2
abundance: -
v_gene: TRBV5-6
d_gene: TRBD1
CDR3nt: TGTGCCAGCAGCTCCCAGGGGACAGGGAGATACACCTTC
CDR3aa: CASSSQGTGRYTF